The clone carrying this TCR beta chain was observed a few times. Unique molecular identifiers were built into the TCRbeta library. TCRdb re-derived calls from the PCR reads in MiXCR, one entry per CDR3 protein. The profile covers about 340,000 distinct CDR3 sequences, with around 10% appearing a single time and 2% to 3% taken by the ten largest. Deletions cut 5 bases from V and 0 bases from J, with 8 bases between. The CDR3 runs 14 residues. Germline V CDR1 and CDR2: SGHTA, FQGTGA. The source of the sample is a study of T-cell reconstitution after alpha-beta-depleted transplantation in children. This specimen was PBMCs from the stem cell graft donor, taken from the stem cell graft. This TCR came from a human donor who donated a stem cell graft to a child with acute lymphoblastic leukemia. V usage is TRBV7-3 and J usage is TRBJ2-1; D not resolved. CDR3 nucleotides: TGTGCCAGCAGCATCGGGCTCTCCTACAATGAGCAGTTCTTC. Translation: CASSIGLSYNEQFF.